One and the same sample provided the 28 T cell receptor beta chains below, sequenced in a study of radiotherapy plus CTLA-4 blockade in lung cancer. Libraries were prepared by immunoSEQ multiplex PCR; TCRdb keeps only in-frame clonotypes and omits some of them. The repertoire includes about 97,000 clones, about four fifths of them detected once, and approximately 2.8% sits in the top ten. The sequenced sample was peripheral blood, obtained from a patient treated with radiotherapy plus ipilimumab. These receptors were taken from a human donor with non-small cell lung cancer who had a partial response to radiotherapy plus ipilimumab. Some clones in this sample may be carry-over from other donors' samples.

CDR3: CATSRGQGGYEQYF. In DNA, the CDR3 is TGTGCCACCAGCAGAGGACAGGGAGGCTACGAGCAGTACTTC. The chain uses TRBV15 and TRBJ2-7, with D possibly matching TRBD1 (7 bases). CDR1 and CDR2 from the germline V gene are LNHNV and YYDKDF (reference sequence). The CDR3 extends over 14 amino acids. V dropped 1 base and J dropped 3 bases, with 10 bases sitting between them.

The chain recombines TRBV25-1 with TRBJ2-7; D unclear. V lost 2 bases and J lost 0, with 5 bases in between. CDR3 length: 13 residues. CDR1 MGHDK and CDR2 SYGVNS come from the germline V gene. The CDR3 DNA reads as TGTGCCAGCAGTGAAAGAGGCTCCTACGAGCAGTACTTC. It yields the protein CASSERGSYEQYF.

The chain is built from TRBV11-2 and TRBJ2-7; tentatively, D is TRBD1 (5 bases). Deletions cut 3 bases from V and 6 bases from J, with 15 bases between. CDR1 SGHAT and CDR2 FQNNGV come from the germline V gene. This CDR3 comprises 14 residues. This CDR3 is CASSFTGDSAEQYF. The CDR3 DNA reads TGTGCCAGCAGCTTTACAGGAGATTCGGCCGAGCAGTACTTC.

This chain links TRBV27 with TRBJ2-1; TRBD2 aligns across 8 bases. J gave up 15 bases and V 6 bases, and 13 bases lay outside the gene matches. Germline CDR1 MNHEY, CDR2 SMNVEV (reference sequence). CDR3 length: 13 amino acids. CDR3 sequence: CASRSGLANVRFF. CDR3 DNA sequence: TGTGCCAGCAGATCCGGACTAGCCAACGTGCGGTTCTTC.

The chain employs TRBV13 and TRBJ2-5; 11 bases line up with TRBD2. The J call may be incorrect, as the DNA end agrees better with TRBJ2-7. CDR1 PRHDT and CDR2 FYEKMQ come from the germline V gene (reference sequence). The CDR3 is made up of 14 amino acids. CDR3 sequence (DNA): TGTGCCAGCAGCTCGGGACTAGCGGCCGGCGAGCAGTACTTC. Its protein is CASSSGLAAGEQYF.

This sequence joins TRBV7-3 and TRBJ2-3; weak D call: TRBD2 (5 bases). The V and J ends lost 5 bases and 3 bases respectively, with 15 bases between them. The CDR3 is 15 amino acids. Per the germline V gene, CDR1 is SGHTA and CDR2 is FQGTGA. The CDR3 region has the DNA TGTGCCAGCAGCCAGCTGCGGGCCGGTACAGATACGCAGTATTTT. Its translation: CASSQLRAGTDTQYF.

This clone appeared a few times. The chain uses TRBV5-4 and TRBJ2-3, with TRBD2 matching over 11 bases. The ends lost 4 bases at V and 3 bases at J; junction bases unmatched: 4. Germline lookup yields CDR1 SGHNT and CDR2 YYREEE (reference sequence). This CDR3 is built from 15 residues. CDR3 loop: CASSRLAGRTDTQYF. Here the CDR3 DNA reads TGTGCCAGCAGCCGACTAGCGGGACGAACAGATACGCAGTATTTT.

The rearrangement uses TRBV30 and TRBJ2-5, with D unresolved. Germline CDR1 and CDR2: GTSNPN and SVGIG (reference sequence). The CDR3 runs to 11 residues. Trimming shortened V by 1 base and J by 5 bases, and 5 bases separated the two germline ends. CDR3 residues: CAWSGSETQYF. CDR3 nucleotide sequence: TGTGCCTGGAGTGGAAGCGAGACCCAGTACTTC.

This sequence joins TRBV5-5 and TRBJ2-4, with 8 positions matching TRBD1. This CDR3 contains 16 residues. Per germline, CDR1 SGHKS and CDR2 YYEKEE (reference sequence). The V and J ends lost 4 bases and 0 bases, in that order; junction bases with no gene match: 6. In nucleotides, the CDR3 is TGTGCCAGCAGCCCGGACAGGGTGGGAGCCAAAAACATTCAGTACTTC. Amino acid sequence: CASSPDRVGAKNIQYF.

This clone was seen just once. V and J are TRBV7-2 and TRBJ2-3, with D maybe TRBD2 (6 bases). This CDR3 is built from 14 residues. The ends were cut back, 1 base at V and 4 bases at J, with 9 bases in the middle. Germline values: CDR1 SGHTA, CDR2 FQGNSA. The DNA of the CDR3 is TGTGCCAGCAGCTTAGGGACTAATGCAGATACGCAGTATTTT. Protein product: CASSLGTNADTQYF.

This chain links TRBV13 with TRBJ2-7; TRBD1 matches at 7 bases. The junction had 6 bases not matched to a gene; V was cut back by 4 bases and J by 0 bases. CDR3 size: 15 residues. From germline, CDR1 is PRHDT and CDR2 FYEKMQ (reference sequence). CDR3 coding DNA: TGTGCCAGCAGCTCGGGACAGTCGAGCTCCTACGAGCAGTACTTC. Translated, it gives CASSSGQSSSYEQYF.

The chain has TRBV5-5 and TRBJ2-7, with TRBD1 identical over 10 bases. This CDR3 has 15 amino acids. Looked up from germline, CDR1 is SGHKS and CDR2 is YYEKEE (reference sequence). V was pared by 4 bases and J by 3 bases, with 7 bases of the junction left unmatched. CDR3 nucleotide sequence: TGTGCCAGCAGCACACCGGGACAGGGGATCTACGAGCAGTACTTC. It codes for CASSTPGQGIYEQYF.

The CDR3 reads CASSDSILGGQGTDTQYF. In DNA, the CDR3 is TGTGCCAGCAGTGACTCGATTCTTGGAGGGCAGGGCACAGATACGCAGTATTTT. The rearrangement uses TRBV6-4 and TRBJ2-3, with TRBD2 as a possible D gene (6 bases). Germline V gives CDR1 MRHNA, CDR2 SNTAGT. V was pared by 0 bases and J by 1 base, with 17 bases between. The CDR3 loop spans 18 amino acids.

The rearrangement joins TRBV6-1 to TRBJ2-5; D possibly corresponds to TRBD1 (6 bases). The germline CDR1 and CDR2 sequences are MNHNS and SASEGT. CDR3 length: 15 residues. The V gene lost 0 bases and the J gene lost 5 bases, with 13 bases spanning the gap. CDR3: CASSEALQGGETQYF. The CDR3 coding sequence is TGTGCCAGCAGTGAAGCGCTACAGGGTGGGGAGACCCAGTACTTC.

The rearrangement uses TRBV11-2 and TRBJ1-2, with D possibly being TRBD1 (6 bases). CDR3 length equals 13 residues. Looked up from germline, CDR1 is SGHAT and CDR2 is FQNNGV. V lost 3 bases and J 6 bases, leaving 11 bases between the germline ends. This CDR3 is CASSFEQGDGYTF. The CDR3, as DNA: TGTGCCAGCAGCTTCGAACAGGGCGATGGCTACACCTTC.

The chain employs TRBV18 and TRBJ1-3, with 7 bases that match TRBD1. This CDR3 spans 15 amino acids. V lost 3 bases and J lost 0; bases outside the gene matches: 2. The germline V gene has CDR1 KGHSH and CDR2 LQKENI. CDR3 bases: TGTGCCAGCTCACCCGGGGACAGCTCTGGAAACACCATATATTTT. Translation: CASSPGDSSGNTIYF. The variable domain in full, with the rest retrieved from reference TRBV18 and TRBJ1-3, is NAGVMQNPRHLVRRRGQEARLRCSPMKGHSHVYWYRQLPEEGLKFMVYLQKENIIDESGMPKERFSAEFPKEGPSILRIQQVVRGDSAAYFCASSPGDSSGNTIYFGEGSWLTVV.

The count of this clone is one. The chain has TRBV5-4 and TRBJ2-5; TRBD2 agrees at 9 bases. This CDR3 has 14 residues. With 4 bases clipped from V and 7 bases from J, the junction kept 8 bases outside the gene matches. The V gene's germline CDR1 is SGHNT and CDR2 YYREEE (reference sequence). CDR3 residues: CASSNRGGEATQYF. In nucleotides, the CDR3 is TGTGCCAGCAGCAACCGCGGGGGGGAAGCGACCCAGTACTTC.

This clone was detected once. The V and J genes are TRBV15 and TRBJ2-1; 13 positions agree with TRBD2. V lost 1 base to trimming and J lost 5 bases; unmatched junction nucleotides: 8. Germline V gene sequence: CDR1 LNHNV, CDR2 YYDKDF (reference sequence). CDR3 length: 18 residues. The CDR3 reads CATSRVVTSGRAHNEQFF. The CDR3 DNA sequence: TGTGCCACCAGCAGAGTCGTAACTAGCGGGAGGGCCCACAATGAGCAGTTCTTC. Full variable domain (remainder filled in from reference TRBV15 and TRBJ2-1): DAMVIQNPRYQVTQFGKPVTLSCSQTLNHNVMYWYQQKSSQAPKLLFHYYDKDFNNEADTPDNFQSRRPNTSFCFLDIRSPGLGDTAMYLCATSRVVTSGRAHNEQFFGPGTRLTVL.

This chain joins TRBV18 and TRBJ1-1; D is unclear. Trimming took 5 bases from V and 3 from J, leaving 4 bases between them. Germline V CDR1 and CDR2: KGHSH, LQKENI. The CDR3 length is 11 residues. The CDR3 reads CASSTHTEAFF. For the CDR3, the DNA is TGTGCCAGCTCAACTCACACTGAAGCTTTCTTT.

V and J are TRBV28 and TRBJ1-5; D unclear. The germline CDR1 and CDR2 sequences are MDHEN and SYDVKM. V lost 3 bases and J 5 bases, leaving 17 bases between the germline ends. The CDR3 loop spans 16 amino acids. CDR3 sequence reads: CASSFSLSRYDQPQHF. The CDR3 DNA reads TGTGCCAGCAGTTTCTCTCTATCACGATACGATCAGCCCCAGCATTTT.

V and J are TRBV7-7 and TRBJ2-1, with 9 nucleotides matching TRBD2. Per the germline V gene, CDR1 is SSHAT and CDR2 is FNYEAQ (reference sequence). Germline trimming cut 5 bases from V and 8 bases from J; bases unmatched to any gene: 4. The CDR3 extends over 13 amino acids. CDR3 sequence (DNA): TGTGCCAGCAGCATTAGCGGGAGCGATGAGCAGTTCTTC. This translates into CASSISGSDEQFF.

The chain uses TRBV6-7 and TRBJ2-7, with a tentative D call TRBD2 (6 bases). TRBV6-7 is treated as an ORF (open reading frame) with a function not yet certain. The CDR3 spans 16 residues. V was clipped by 2 bases and J by 0 bases, with 14 bases between them. CDR3: CASSYPGRPSSYEQYF. In DNA form, the CDR3 reads TGTGCCAGCAGTTACCCCGGGAGACCGAGCTCCTACGAGCAGTACTTC.

About this clone: This CDR3 fails to terminate in the conserved phenylalanine or tryptophan, so it likely reflects a read error. Because the CDR3's place on the DNA is in doubt, the DNA is left out and the CDR3 is given as listed by TCRdb. The chain couples TRBV6-5 to TRBJ2-7; no check of the table's D call, TRBD2, against the DNA was made. CDR1 is MNHEY, CDR2 SVGAGI, per germline. The CDR3 is made up of 15 amino acids, end residues included. CDR3 region: CASSFLGGGGALSNL.

The chain combines TRBV9 with TRBJ2-5; TRBD2 matches 8 bases. The J call may be mistaken, given a closer DNA end match to TRBJ2-7. Germline CDR1 is SGDLS and CDR2 is YYNGEE. The CDR3 is 14 residues long. The CDR3 coding sequence is TGTGCCAGCTCCACTAGCGGTAGCTCCTACGAGCAGTACTTC. This encodes CASSTSGSSYEQYF.

The chain has TRBV19 and TRBJ2-7; the D is unclear. The germline V gene has CDR1 LNHDA and CDR2 SQIVND (reference sequence). Between the trimmed V and J ends, which lost 3 bases and 0 bases, there was a span of 6 bases. This CDR3 contains 13 residues. The CDR3 coding sequence is TGTGCCAGTAGTATGGCACCCTCCTACGAGCAGTACTTC. As protein: CASSMAPSYEQYF.

This clone appeared a few times. The rearrangement links TRBV4-3 to TRBJ2-1; 9 positions match TRBD1. The CDR3 has 14 amino acids. The germline V gene has CDR1 LGHNA and CDR2 YSLEER. Trimming cost V 4 bases and J 9 bases; bases outside gene matches: 7. In nucleotides, the CDR3 is TGCGCCAGCAGCCGATGGACAGGGGAAGGTGAGCAGTTCTTC. This codes for CASSRWTGEGEQFF.

The rearrangement joins TRBV5-1 to TRBJ1-1; D call uncertain. Between the trimmed V and J ends, which lost 1 base and 3 bases, there was a span of 19 bases. The germline gives CDR1 SGHRS, CDR2 YFSETQ. The CDR3 is made up of 17 amino acids. DNA of the CDR3: TGCGCCAGCAGCTTGCGGGTAGGTGGTAACGGGGACACTGAAGCTTTCTTT. Protein product: CASSLRVGGNGDTEAFF.

This clone was seen a handful of times. At one boundary the junction diverges from the germline segment, which might be a read error. This sequence joins TRBV30 and TRBJ1-2; D is undetermined. This CDR3 has 11 amino acids. Germline V gene sequence: CDR1 GTSNPN, CDR2 SVGIG (reference sequence). CDR3 nucleotides: TGTGCCTGGAGTGTGGCCCGCGTCGAGCGTTTC. This gives the protein CAWSVARVERF.